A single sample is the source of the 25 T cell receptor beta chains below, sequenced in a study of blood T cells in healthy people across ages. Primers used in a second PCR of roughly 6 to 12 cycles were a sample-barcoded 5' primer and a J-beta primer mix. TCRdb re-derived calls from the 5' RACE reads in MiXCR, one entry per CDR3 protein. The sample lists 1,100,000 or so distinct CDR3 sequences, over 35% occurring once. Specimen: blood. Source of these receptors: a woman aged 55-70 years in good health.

The CDR3 DNA follows: TGCAGTGCTAGACCGCCCACGACAGGCTGGTATGGCTACACCTTC. This encodes CSARPPTTGWYGYTF. This chain uses TRBV20-1 with TRBJ1-2, with D tentatively TRBD1 (6 bases). Germline-derived CDR1 and CDR2 are DFQATT and SNEGSKA (reference sequence). The CDR3 sequence is 15 residues long. The germline V and J ends were trimmed by 2 bases and 5 bases, with 18 bases remaining between them.

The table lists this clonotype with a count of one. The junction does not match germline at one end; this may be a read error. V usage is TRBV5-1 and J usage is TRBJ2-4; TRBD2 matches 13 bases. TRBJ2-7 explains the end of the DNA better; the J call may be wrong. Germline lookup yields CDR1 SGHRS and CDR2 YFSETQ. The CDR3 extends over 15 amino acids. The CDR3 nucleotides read TGCGCCGGCAGCCTAACTAGCGGGAGGGCCCTCGAGCAGTACTTC. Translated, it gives CAGSLTSGRALEQYF.

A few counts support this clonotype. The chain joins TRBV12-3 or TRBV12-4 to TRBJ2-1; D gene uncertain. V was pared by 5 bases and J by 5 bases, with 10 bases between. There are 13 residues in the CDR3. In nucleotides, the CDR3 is TGTGCCAGCAGTCCCCGGAACCACAATGAGCAGTTCTTC. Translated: CASSPRNHNEQFF.

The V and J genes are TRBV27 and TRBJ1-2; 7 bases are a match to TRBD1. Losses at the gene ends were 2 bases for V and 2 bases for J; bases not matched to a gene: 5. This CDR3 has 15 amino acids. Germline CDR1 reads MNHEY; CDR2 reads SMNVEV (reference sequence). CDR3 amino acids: CASSLGTAFNYGYTF. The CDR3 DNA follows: TGTGCCAGCAGTTTAGGGACAGCATTCAACTATGGCTACACCTTC.

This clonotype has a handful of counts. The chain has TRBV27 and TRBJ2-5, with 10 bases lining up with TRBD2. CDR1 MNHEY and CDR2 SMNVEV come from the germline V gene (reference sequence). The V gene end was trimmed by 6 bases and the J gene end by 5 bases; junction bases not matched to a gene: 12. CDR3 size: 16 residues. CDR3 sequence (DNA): TGTGCCAGCAGCAGACGGGGGCTAGCGGGGGTGGAGACCCAGTACTTC. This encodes CASSRRGLAGVETQYF.

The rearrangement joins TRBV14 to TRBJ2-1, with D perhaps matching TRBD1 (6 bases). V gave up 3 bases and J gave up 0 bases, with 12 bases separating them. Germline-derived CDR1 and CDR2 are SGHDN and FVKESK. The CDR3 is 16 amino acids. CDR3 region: CASSQYRANSYNEQFF. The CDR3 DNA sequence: TGTGCCAGCAGCCAGTACAGGGCTAACTCCTACAATGAGCAGTTCTTC. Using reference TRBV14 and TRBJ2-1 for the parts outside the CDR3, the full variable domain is EAGVTQFPSHSVIEKGQTVTLRCDPISGHDNLYWYRRVMGKEIKFLLHFVKESKQDESGMPNNRFLAERTGGTYSTLKVQPAELEDSGVYFCASSQYRANSYNEQFFGPGTRLTVL.

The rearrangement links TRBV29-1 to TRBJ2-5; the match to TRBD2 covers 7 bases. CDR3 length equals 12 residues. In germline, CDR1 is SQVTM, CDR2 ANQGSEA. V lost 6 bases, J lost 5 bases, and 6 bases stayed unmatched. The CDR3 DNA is TGCAGCGTCGCCCCCGGGGGGGAGACCCAGTACTTC. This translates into CSVAPGGETQYF. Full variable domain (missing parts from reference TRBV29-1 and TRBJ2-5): SAVISQKPSRDICQRGTSLTIQCQVDSQVTMMFWYRQQPGQSLTLIATANQGSEATYESGFVIDKFPISRPNLTFSTLTVSNMSPEDSSIYLCSVAPGGETQYFGPGTRLLVL.

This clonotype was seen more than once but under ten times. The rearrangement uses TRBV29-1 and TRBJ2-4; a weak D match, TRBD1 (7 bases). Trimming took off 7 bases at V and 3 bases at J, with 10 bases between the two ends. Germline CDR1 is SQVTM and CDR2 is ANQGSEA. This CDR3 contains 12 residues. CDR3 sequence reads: CSGRDSKNIQYF. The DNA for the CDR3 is TGCAGCGGGAGGGACAGCAAAAACATTCAGTACTTC.

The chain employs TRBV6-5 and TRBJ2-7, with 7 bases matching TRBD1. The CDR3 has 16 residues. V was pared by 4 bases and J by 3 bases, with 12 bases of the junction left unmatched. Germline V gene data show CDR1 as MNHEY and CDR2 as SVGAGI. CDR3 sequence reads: CASSSSRTGKFYEQYF. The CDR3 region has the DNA TGTGCCAGCAGTTCCTCTAGGACAGGAAAGTTCTACGAGCAGTACTTC.

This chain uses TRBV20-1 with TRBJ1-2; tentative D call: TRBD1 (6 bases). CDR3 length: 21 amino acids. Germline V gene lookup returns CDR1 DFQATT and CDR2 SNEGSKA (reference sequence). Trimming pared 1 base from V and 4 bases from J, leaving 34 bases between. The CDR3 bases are TGCAGTGCTAGAGCCTTGCCTTTAAAGAACTCGGACAGACGAATGTTCTATGGCTACACCTTC. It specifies CSARALPLKNSDRRMFYGYTF.

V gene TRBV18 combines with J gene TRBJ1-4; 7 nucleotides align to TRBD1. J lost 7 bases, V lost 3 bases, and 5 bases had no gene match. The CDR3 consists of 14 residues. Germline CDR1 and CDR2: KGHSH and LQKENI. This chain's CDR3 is CASSPRQGPEKLFF. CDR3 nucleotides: TGTGCCAGCTCACCCCGACAGGGACCTGAAAAACTGTTTTTT.

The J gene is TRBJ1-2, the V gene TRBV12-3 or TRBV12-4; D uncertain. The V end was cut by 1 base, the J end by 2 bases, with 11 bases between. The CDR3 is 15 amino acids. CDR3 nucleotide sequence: TGTGCCAGCAGTTTAGTTGCCAGGCCAAACTATGGCTACACCTTC. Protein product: CASSLVARPNYGYTF.

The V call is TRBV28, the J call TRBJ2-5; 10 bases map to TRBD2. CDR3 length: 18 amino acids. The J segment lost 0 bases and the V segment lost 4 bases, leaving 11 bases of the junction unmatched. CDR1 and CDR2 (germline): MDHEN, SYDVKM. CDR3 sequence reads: CASSSSASGSAYQETQYF. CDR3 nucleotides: TGTGCCAGCAGTTCCAGTGCTAGCGGGAGCGCTTACCAAGAGACCCAGTACTTC.

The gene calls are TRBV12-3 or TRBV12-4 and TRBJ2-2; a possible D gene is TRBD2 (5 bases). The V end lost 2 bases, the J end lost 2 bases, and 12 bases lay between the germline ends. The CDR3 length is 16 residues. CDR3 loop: CASSLLRALNTGELFF. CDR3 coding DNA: TGTGCCAGCAGTTTATTGAGGGCCCTTAACACCGGGGAGCTGTTTTTT.

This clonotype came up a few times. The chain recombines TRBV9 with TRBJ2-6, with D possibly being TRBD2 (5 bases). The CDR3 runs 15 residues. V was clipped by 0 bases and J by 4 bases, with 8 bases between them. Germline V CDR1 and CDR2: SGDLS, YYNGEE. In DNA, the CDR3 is TGTGCCAGCAGCGTAGGAGGGCCCGGGGCCAACGTCCTGACTTTC. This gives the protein CASSVGGPGANVLTF.

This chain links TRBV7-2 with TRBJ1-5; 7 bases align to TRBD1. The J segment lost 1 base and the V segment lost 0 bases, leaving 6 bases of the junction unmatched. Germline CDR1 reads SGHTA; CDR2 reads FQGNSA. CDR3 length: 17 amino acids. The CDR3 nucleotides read TGTGCCAGCAGCTTAGCGACAGGGCTCGGAAGCAATCAGCCCCAGCATTTT. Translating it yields CASSLATGLGSNQPQHF.

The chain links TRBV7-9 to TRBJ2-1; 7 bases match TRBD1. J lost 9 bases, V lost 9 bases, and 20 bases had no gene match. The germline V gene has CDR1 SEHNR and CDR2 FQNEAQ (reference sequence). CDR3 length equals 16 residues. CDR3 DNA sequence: TGTGCCAGTCCATCTGCACCGGGACAGCAAAACAGTGAGCAGTTCTTC. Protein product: CASPSAPGQQNSEQFF.

Written as DNA, the CDR3 is TGTGCCAGCAGACCCTCTGGACAGCCTAATTCACCCCTCCACTTT. Protein: CASRPSGQPNSPLHF. The V call is TRBV12-3 or TRBV12-4, the J call TRBJ1-6; D is perhaps TRBD1 (6 bases). This CDR3 is built from 15 residues. The V gene lost 6 bases and the J gene lost 6 bases, with 15 bases spanning the gap.

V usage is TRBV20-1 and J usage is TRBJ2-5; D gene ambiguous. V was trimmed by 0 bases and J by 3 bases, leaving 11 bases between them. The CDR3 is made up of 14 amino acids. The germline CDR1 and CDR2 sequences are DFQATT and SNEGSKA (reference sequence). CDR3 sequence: CSARDVRSEETQYF. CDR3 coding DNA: TGCAGTGCTAGAGATGTACGGAGTGAAGAGACCCAGTACTTC.

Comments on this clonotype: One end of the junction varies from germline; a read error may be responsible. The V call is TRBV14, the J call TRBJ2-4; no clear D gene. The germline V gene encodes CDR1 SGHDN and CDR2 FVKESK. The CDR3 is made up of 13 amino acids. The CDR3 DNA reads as TGTGCCAGTAGCCAAGAAGGAAGGGACATTCAGTACTTC. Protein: CASSQEGRDIQYF.

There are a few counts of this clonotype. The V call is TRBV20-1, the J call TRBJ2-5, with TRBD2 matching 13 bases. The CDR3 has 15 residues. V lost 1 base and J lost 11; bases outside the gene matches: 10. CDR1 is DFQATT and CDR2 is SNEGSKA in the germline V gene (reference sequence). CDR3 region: CSARGTSGRSEEQYF. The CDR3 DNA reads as TGCAGTGCTAGAGGGACTAGCGGGAGATCGGAAGAGCAGTACTTC.

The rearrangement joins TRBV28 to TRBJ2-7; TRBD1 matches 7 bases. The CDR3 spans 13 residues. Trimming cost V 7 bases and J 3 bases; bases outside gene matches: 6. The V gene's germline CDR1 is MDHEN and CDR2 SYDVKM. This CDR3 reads CASNPGQIYEQYF. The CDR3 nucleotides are TGTGCCAGCAATCCGGGACAGATCTACGAGCAGTACTTC.

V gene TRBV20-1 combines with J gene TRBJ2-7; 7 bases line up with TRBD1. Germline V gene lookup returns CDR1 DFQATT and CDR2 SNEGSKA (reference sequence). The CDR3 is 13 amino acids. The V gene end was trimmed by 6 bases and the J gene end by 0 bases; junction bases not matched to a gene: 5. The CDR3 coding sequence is TGCAGTGCGGGGGACAGTAACTCCTACGAGCAGTACTTC. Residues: CSAGDSNSYEQYF.

CDR3 residues: CASSPPGSRTYEQYF. Here the CDR3 DNA reads TGTGCCAGCAGCCCCCCAGGATCCCGGACCTACGAGCAGTACTTC. The chain has TRBV3-1 and TRBJ2-7; no clear D. The CDR3 contains 15 residues. V gave up 4 bases and J gave up 2 bases, with 15 bases separating them. Germline CDR1 LGHDT, CDR2 YNNKEL (reference sequence).

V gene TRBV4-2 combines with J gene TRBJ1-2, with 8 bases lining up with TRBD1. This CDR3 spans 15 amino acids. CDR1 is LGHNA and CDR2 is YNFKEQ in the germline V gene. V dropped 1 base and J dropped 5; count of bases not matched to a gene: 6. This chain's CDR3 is CASSQVARGLYGYTF. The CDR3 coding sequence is TGTGCCAGCAGCCAAGTGGCCAGGGGGCTATATGGCTACACCTTC.